These 5 T cell receptor beta chains were sequenced from one sample in a study of tumor-infiltrating lymphocytes in localized non-small cell lung cancer. The protocol was immunoSEQ multiplex PCR, while the TCRdb copy is restricted to in-frame clones and leaves out a portion. This repertoire shows 15,000 to 17,000 clones, 69% found once; its top ten account for 6%. The material sequenced was lung tumor tissue. All receptors come from a human donor with non-small cell lung cancer.

This clone occurred a few times. The CDR3 nucleotides read TGTGCCAGCAGCTTAGGGGGCGGGACTAGCACAGATACGCAGTATTTT. This codes for CASSLGGGTSTDTQYF. The chain employs TRBV11-2 and TRBJ2-3; a possible D gene is TRBD2 (6 bases). Trimming pared 1 base from V and 0 bases from J, leaving 11 bases between. CDR1 is SGHAT, CDR2 FQNNGV, per germline. The CDR3 is 16 amino acids.

By sample share, this clone is medium-sized. The chain is built from TRBV27 and TRBJ1-2, with 10 nucleotides matching TRBD1. The germline gives CDR1 MNHEY, CDR2 SMNVEV (reference sequence). V lost 7 bases and J lost 5; bases outside the gene matches: 13. This CDR3 region has 16 residues. CDR3 sequence (DNA): TGTGCCAGCAAAACGGACAGGGGGAAAGATGGTTATGGCTACACCTTC. Its protein is CASKTDRGKDGYGYTF.

The V gene is TRBV28, the J gene TRBJ1-2, with no clear D. The CDR3 has 15 residues. V gave up 8 bases and J gave up 3 bases, with 19 bases separating them. Looked up from germline, CDR1 is MDHEN and CDR2 is SYDVKM. The CDR3 reads CASHPPWKGYYGYTF. The CDR3 DNA sequence: TGTGCCAGCCATCCCCCCTGGAAAGGGTACTATGGCTACACCTTC.

The gene calls are TRBV5-4 and TRBJ2-7; tentatively, D is TRBD2 (7 bases). CDR3 length: 14 residues. Germline assignment: CDR1 SGHNT and CDR2 YYREEE (reference sequence). Trimming removed 2 bases from V and 0 bases from J, with 9 bases in between. CDR3 DNA sequence: TGTGCCAGCAGCTTTGGGGGGGCCTCCTACGAGCAGTACTTC. As protein: CASSFGGASYEQYF.

This chain connects TRBV7-2 to TRBJ2-7; tentative D call: TRBD1 (5 bases). CDR1 is SGHTA, CDR2 FQGNSA, per germline. V gave up 3 bases and J gave up 3 bases, with 15 bases separating them. This CDR3 comprises 15 residues. The CDR3 here is CASSFTDSLNYEQYF. DNA of the CDR3: TGTGCCAGCAGCTTTACAGACAGCCTTAACTACGAGCAGTACTTC.